The next 2 T cell receptor beta chains were all read from a single sample in a study of T cells in Graves' hyperthyroidism and ophthalmopathy. The investigators amplified TCR beta CDR3 regions from RNA transcripts. The study used the HTBI primer set for a first-round RT-PCR of the TCR CDR3. Via MiXCR, TCRdb re-called the multiplex PCR reads, giving one row per CDR3 protein. The sample shows about 290,000 distinct CDR3 sequences, about an eighth of them seen only once. Sequencing input: blood. All receptors come from a woman aged 25 to 45 with Graves' hyperthyroidism that later progressed to Graves' ophthalmopathy.

This clonotype was detected ten times or more. The rearrangement links TRBV6-2 or TRBV6-3 to TRBJ1-1; tentative D call: TRBD1 (6 bases). Germline-derived CDR1 and CDR2 are MNHEY and SVGEGT. The CDR3 runs 14 residues. V dropped 2 bases and J dropped 0 bases, with 7 bases sitting between them. The CDR3 loop is CASSYTGLNTEAFF. The CDR3 DNA sequence: TGTGCCAGCAGTTACACAGGGCTGAACACTGAAGCTTTCTTT.

Ten or more counts support this clonotype. The chain employs TRBV4-3 and TRBJ2-3; the D gene could be TRBD1 or TRBD2 (5 bases each). The ends were cut back, 0 bases at V and 3 bases at J, with 16 bases in the middle. The CDR3 spans 17 residues. Germline assignment: CDR1 LGHNA and CDR2 YSLEER. CDR3 protein: CASSQDPGTPGTDTQYF. CDR3 DNA: TGCGCCAGCAGCCAAGATCCGGGGACCCCGGGTACAGATACGCAGTATTTT.